The sequence of this T cell receptor (beta chain) was determined in a study of T cell responses to AZD1222 COVID-19 vaccine. This CDR3 spans 12 amino acids. Trimming shortened V by 2 bases and J by 9 bases, and 8 bases separated the two germline ends. Per the germline V gene, CDR1 is LNHNV and CDR2 is YYDKDF (reference sequence). This clone showed up just once. Repertoires were generated with immunoSEQ multiplex PCR, while TCRdb's copy carries only in-frame clones and drops some. In the table there are under 150,000 clones, 85% to 95% of which are singletons. This chain connects TRBV15 to TRBJ2-1; D call uncertain. The TCR originated in an adult in good health. Material: peripheral blood, obtained on day 0 of MenACWY control vaccination. The CDR3 coding sequence is TGTGCCACCAGCAGATCGACGTTTGAGCAGTTCTTC. Residues: CATSRSTFEQFF.